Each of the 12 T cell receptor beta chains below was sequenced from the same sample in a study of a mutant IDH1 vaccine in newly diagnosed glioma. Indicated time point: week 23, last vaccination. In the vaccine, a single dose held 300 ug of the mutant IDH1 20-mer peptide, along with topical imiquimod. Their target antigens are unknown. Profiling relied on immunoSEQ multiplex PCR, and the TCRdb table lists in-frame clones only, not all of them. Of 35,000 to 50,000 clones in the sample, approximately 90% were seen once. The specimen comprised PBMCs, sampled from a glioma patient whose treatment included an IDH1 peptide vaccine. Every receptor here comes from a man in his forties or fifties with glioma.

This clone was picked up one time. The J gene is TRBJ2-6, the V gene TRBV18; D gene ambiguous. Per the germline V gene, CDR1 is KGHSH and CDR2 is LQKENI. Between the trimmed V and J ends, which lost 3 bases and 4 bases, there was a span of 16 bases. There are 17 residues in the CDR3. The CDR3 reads CASSPLDTPRGANVLTF. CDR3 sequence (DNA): TGTGCCAGCTCACCTCTCGACACCCCACGGGGGGCCAACGTCCTGACTTTC.

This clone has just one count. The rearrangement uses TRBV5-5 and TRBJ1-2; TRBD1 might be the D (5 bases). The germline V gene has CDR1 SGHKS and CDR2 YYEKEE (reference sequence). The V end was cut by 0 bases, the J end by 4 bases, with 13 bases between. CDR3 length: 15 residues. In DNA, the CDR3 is TGTGCCAGCAGCTTGGACGGACAAAACCGCTATGGCTACACCTTC. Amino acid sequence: CASSLDGQNRYGYTF.

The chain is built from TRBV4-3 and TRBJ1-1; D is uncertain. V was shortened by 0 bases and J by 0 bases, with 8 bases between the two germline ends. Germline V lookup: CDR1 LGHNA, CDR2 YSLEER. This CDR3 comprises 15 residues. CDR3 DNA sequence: TGCGCCAGCAGCCAAGATTTAACACTGAACACTGAAGCTTTCTTT. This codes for CASSQDLTLNTEAFF.

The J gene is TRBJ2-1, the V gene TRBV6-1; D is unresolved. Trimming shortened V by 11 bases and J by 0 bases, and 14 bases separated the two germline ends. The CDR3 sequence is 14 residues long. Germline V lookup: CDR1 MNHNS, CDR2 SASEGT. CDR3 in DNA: TGTGCCGTCTCCGGGCCATACTCCTACAATGAGCAGTTCTTC. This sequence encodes CAVSGPYSYNEQFF.

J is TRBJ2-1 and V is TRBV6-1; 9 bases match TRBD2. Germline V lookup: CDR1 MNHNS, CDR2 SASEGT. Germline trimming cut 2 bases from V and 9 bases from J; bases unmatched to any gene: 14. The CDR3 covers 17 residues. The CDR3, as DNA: TGTGCCAGCAGTGAAAGGATAGCGGGAGTTAGGTTGGCTGAGCAGTTCTTC. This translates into CASSERIAGVRLAEQFF.

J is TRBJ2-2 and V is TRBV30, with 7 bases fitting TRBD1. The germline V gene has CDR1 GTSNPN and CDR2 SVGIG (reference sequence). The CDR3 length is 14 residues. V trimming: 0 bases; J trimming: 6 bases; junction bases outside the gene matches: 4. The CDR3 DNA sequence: TGTGCCTGGAGTGTACTGCAGGGGGCCGGGGAGCTGTTTTTT. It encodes CAWSVLQGAGELFF.

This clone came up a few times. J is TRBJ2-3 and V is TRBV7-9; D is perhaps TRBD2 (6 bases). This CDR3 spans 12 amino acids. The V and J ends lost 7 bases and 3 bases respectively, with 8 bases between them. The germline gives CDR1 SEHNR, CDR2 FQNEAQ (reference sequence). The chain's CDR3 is CASTRETDTQYF. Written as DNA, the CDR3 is TGTGCCAGCACCCGGGAGACAGATACGCAGTATTTT.

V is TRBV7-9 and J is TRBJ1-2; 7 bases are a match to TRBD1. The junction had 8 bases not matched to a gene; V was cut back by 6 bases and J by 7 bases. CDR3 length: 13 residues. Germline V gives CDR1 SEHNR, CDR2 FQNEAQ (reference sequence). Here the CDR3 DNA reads TGTGCCAGCAGTGAGGGGGCAGGGGCTGGCTACACCTTC. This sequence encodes CASSEGAGAGYTF.

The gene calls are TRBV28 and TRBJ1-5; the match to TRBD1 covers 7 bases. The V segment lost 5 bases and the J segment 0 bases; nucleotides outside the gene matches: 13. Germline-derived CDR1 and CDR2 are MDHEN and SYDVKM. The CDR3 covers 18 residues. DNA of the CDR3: TGTGCCAGCAGTCTCCCATTTAACAGGGGTTATAGCAATCAGCCCCAGCATTTT. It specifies CASSLPFNRGYSNQPQHF.

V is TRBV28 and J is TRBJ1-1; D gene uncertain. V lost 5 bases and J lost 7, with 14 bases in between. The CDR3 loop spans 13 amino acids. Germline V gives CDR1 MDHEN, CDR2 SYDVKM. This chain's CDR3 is CASSPPPGNEAFF. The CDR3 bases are TGTGCCAGCAGTCCCCCCCCGGGAAATGAAGCTTTCTTT. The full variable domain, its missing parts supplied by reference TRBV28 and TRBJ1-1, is DVKVTQSSRYLVKRTGEKVFLECVQDMDHENMFWYRQDPGLGLRLIYFSYDVKMKEKGDIPEGYSVSREKKERFSLILESASTNQTSMYLCASSPPPGNEAFFGQGTRLTVV.

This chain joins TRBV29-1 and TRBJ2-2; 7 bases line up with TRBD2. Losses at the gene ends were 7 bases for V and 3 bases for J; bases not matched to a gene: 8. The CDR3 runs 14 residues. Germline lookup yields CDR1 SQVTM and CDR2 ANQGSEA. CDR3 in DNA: TGCAGCGCCCGGAGCGGGGCGGACACCGGGGAGCTGTTTTTT. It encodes CSARSGADTGELFF.

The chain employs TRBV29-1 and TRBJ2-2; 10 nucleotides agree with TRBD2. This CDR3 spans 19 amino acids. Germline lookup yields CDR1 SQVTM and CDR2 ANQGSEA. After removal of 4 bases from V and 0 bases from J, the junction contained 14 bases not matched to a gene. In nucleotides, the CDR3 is TGCAGCGTTGGCGAGCGAGCGGGAGGGGGCTTTACGAACACCGGGGAGCTGTTTTTT. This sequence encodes CSVGERAGGGFTNTGELFF.